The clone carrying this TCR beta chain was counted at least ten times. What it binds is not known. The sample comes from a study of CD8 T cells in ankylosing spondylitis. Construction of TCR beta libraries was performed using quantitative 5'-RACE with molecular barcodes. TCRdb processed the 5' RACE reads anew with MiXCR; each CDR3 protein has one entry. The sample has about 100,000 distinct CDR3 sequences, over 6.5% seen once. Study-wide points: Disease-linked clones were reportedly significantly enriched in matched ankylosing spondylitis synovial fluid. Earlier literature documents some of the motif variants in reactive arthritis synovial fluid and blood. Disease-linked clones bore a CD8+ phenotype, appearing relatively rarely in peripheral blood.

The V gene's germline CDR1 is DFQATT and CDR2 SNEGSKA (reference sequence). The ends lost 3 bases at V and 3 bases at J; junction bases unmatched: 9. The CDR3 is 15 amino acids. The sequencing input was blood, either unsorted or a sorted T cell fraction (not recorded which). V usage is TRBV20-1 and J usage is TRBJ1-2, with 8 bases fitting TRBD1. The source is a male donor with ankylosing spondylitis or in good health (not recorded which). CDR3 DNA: TGCAGTGCTAGGGACAGGGAGAGACTGGACTATGGCTACACCTTC. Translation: CSARDRERLDYGYTF.